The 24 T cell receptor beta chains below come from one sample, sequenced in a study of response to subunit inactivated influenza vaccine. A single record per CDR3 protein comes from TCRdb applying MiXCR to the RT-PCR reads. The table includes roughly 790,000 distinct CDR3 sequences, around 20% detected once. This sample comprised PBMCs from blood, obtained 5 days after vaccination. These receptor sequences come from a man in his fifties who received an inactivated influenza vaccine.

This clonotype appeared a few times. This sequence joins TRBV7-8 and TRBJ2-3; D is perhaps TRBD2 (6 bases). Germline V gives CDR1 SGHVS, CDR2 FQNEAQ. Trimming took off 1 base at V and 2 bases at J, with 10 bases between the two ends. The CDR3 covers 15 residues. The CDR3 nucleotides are TGTGCCAGCAGCTTAGAGGAGGGAATCACAGATACGCAGTATTTT. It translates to CASSLEEGITDTQYF.

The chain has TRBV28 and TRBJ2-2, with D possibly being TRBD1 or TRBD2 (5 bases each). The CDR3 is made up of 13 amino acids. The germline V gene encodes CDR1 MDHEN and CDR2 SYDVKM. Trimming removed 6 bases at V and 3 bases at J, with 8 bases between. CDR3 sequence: CASRGPYTGELFF. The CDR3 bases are TGTGCCAGCAGGGGACCTTACACCGGGGAGCTGTTTTTT.

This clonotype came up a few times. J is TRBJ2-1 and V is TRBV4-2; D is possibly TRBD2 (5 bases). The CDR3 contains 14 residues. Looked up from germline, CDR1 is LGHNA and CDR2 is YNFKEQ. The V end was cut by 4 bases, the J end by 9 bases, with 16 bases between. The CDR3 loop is CASSRSGTVSEQFF. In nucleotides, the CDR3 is TGTGCCAGCAGCCGGAGCGGCACGGTTAGTGAGCAGTTCTTC.

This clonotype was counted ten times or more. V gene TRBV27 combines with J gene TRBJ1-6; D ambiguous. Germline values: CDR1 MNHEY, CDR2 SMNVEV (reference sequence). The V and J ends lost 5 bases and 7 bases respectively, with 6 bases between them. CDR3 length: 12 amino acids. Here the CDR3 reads CASSNGNSPLHF. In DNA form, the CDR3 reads TGTGCCAGCAGTAATGGGAATTCACCCCTCCACTTT.

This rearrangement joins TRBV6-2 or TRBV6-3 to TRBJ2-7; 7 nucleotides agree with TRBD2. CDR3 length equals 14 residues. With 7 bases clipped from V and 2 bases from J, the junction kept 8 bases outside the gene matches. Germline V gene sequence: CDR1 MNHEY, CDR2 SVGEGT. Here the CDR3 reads CASTEGRVPYEQYF. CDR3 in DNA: TGTGCCAGCACGGAGGGGAGGGTACCCTACGAGCAGTACTTC.

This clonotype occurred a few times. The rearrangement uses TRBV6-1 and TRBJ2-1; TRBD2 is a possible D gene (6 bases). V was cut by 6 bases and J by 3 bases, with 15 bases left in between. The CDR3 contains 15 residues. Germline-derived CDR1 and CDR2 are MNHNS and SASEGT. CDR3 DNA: TGTGCCAGCAGCTCTAGCGAGGACGGCTACAATGAGCAGTTCTTC. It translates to CASSSSEDGYNEQFF.

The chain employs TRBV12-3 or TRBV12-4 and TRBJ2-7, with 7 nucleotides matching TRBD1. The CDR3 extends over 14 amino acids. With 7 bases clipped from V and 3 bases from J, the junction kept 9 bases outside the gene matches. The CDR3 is CASTAQGPNYEQYF. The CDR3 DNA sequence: TGTGCCAGCACCGCACAGGGGCCAAACTACGAGCAGTACTTC.

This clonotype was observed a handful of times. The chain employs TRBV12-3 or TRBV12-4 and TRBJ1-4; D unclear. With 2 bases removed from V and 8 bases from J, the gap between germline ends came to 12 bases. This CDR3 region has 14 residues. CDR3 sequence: CASSLSPRKEKLFF. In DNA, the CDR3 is TGTGCCAGCAGTTTAAGTCCAAGGAAGGAAAAACTGTTTTTT.

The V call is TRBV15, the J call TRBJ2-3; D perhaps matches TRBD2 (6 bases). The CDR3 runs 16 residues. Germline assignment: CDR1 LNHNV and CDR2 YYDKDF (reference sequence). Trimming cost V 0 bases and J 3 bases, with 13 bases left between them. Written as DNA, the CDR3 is TGTGCCACCAGCAGAGACCCGGGAGTGCGGACAGATACGCAGTATTTT. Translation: CATSRDPGVRTDTQYF.

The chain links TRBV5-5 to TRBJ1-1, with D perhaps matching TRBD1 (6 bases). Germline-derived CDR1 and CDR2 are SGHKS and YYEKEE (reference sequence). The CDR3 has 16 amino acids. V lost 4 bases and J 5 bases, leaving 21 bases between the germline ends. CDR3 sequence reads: CASSRNAGALRTEAFF. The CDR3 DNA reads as TGTGCCAGCAGCCGTAACGCAGGGGCCCTGAGGACTGAAGCTTTCTTT.

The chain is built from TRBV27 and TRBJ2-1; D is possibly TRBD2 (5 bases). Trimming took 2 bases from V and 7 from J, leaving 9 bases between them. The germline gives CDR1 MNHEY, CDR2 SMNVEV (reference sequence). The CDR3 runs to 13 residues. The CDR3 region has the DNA TGTGCCAGCAGTTTAGGGAGTAGTAATGAGCAGTTCTTC. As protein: CASSLGSSNEQFF.

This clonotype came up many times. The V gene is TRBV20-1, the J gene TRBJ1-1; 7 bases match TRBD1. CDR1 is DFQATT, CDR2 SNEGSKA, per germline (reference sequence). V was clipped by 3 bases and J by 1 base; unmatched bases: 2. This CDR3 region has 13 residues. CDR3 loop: CSARGTANTEAFF. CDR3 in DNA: TGCAGTGCTAGGGGGACAGCGAACACTGAAGCTTTCTTT.

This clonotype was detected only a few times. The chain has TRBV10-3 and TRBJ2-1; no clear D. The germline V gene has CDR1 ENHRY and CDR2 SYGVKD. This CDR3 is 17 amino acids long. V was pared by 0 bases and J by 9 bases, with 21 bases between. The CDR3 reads CAISESSFLGEDLEQFF. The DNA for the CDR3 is TGTGCCATCAGTGAGTCGAGCTTTCTGGGTGAGGACCTTGAGCAGTTCTTC.

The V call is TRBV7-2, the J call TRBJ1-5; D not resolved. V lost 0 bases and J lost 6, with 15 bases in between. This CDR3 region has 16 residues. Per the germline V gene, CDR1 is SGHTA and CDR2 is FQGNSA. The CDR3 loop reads CASSLAGLNRGQPQHF. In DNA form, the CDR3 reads TGTGCCAGCAGCTTAGCGGGCCTAAACCGGGGTCAGCCCCAGCATTTT.

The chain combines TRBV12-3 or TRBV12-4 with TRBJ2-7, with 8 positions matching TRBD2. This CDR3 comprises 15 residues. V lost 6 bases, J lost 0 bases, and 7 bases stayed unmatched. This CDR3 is CASSRGGGSSYEQYF. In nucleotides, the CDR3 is TGTGCCAGCAGCCGGGGGGGCGGCAGCTCCTACGAGCAGTACTTC.

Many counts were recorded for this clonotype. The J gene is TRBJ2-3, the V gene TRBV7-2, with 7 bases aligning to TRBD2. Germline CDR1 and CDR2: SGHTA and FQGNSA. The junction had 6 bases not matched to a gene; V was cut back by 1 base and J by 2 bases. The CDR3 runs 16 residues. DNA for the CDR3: TGTGCCAGCAGCTTAGGGACTAGTTGGAACACAGATACGCAGTATTTT. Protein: CASSLGTSWNTDTQYF.

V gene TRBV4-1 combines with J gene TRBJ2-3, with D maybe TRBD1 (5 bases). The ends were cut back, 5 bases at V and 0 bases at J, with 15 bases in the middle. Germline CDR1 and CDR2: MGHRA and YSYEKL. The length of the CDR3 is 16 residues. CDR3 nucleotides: TGCGCCAGCAGCGAGAAGACAGCGTCTAGCACAGATACGCAGTATTTT. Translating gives CASSEKTASSTDTQYF.

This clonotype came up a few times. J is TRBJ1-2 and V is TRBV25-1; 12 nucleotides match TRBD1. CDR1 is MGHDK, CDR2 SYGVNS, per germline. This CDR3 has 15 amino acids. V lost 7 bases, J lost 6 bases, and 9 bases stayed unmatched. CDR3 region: CASTREGTGGDGYTF. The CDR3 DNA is TGTGCCAGCACTCGAGAGGGGACAGGGGGCGATGGCTACACCTTC.

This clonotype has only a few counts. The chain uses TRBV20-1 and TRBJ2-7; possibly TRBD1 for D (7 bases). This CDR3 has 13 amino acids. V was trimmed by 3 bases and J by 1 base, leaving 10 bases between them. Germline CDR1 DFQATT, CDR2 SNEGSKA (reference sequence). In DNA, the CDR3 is TGCAGTGCTAGGGAGGGGGCTTCCTACGAGCAGTACTTC. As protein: CSAREGASYEQYF.

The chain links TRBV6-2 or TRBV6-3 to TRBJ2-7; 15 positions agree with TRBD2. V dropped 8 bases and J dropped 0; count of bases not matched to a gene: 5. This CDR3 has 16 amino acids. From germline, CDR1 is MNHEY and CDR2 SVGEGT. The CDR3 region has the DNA TGTGCCAGCCGGGGGACTAGCGGGAGGCTCTCCTACGAGCAGTACTTC. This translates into CASRGTSGRLSYEQYF.

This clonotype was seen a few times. For the CDR3, the DNA is TGCGCCAGCAGCCAAGATATGGGTGGGGGGCCCACTCAGTTCTTC. Its translation is CASSQDMGGGPTQFF. V is TRBV4-3 and J is TRBJ2-1; possibly TRBD1 or TRBD2 for D (6 bases each). CDR3 length equals 15 residues. The germline V gene has CDR1 LGHNA and CDR2 YSLEER. Trimming left V 0 bases short and J 13 bases short, with 19 bases between.

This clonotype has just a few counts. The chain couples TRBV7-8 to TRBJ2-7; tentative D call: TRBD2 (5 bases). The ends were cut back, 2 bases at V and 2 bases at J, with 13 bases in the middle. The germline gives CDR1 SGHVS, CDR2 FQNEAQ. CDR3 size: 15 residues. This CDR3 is CASSLWEFGTYEQYF. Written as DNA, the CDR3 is TGTGCCAGCAGCTTATGGGAGTTCGGGACCTACGAGCAGTACTTC.

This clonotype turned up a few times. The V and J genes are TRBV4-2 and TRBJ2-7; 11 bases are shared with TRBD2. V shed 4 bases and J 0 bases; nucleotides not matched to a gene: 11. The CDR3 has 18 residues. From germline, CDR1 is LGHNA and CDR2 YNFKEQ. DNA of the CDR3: TGTGCCAGCAGCCTCCGGCCTAGCGGGGGGACCGACTCCTACGAGCAGTACTTC. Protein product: CASSLRPSGGTDSYEQYF.

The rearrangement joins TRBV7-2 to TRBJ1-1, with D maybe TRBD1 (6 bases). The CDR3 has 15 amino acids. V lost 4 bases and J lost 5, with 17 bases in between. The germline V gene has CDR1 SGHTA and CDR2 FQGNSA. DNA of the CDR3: TGTGCCAGCAGCTCCCGTCGTAACAGGGATACTGAAGCTTTCTTT. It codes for CASSSRRNRDTEAFF.